What follows describes a single TCR beta chain. Active moderate-to-severe ophthalmopathy, Clinical Activity Score at least 3, NOSPECS at least 4, under 3 months' duration. Uncontrolled infection, other autoimmune disease, pregnancy or lactation disqualified patients from enrolment. Out of over 7.5 ml of fresh peripheral blood came the PBMCs. RNA transcripts yielded amplified TCR beta CDR3 regions. Carried out on the TCR CDR3, a first-round RT-PCR used the HTBI primer set. TCRdb ran MiXCR on the multiplex PCR reads and lists one entry per CDR3 protein. The sample records 640,000 or so distinct CDR3 sequences, about 15% being singletons. This sample stems from a study of T cells in Graves' hyperthyroidism and ophthalmopathy. Trimming at V came to 6 bases and at J to 2 bases, leaving 14 bases not matched to a gene. Germline V gene lookup returns CDR1 SQVTM and CDR2 ANQGSEA. The CDR3 consists of 16 residues.

The sequenced sample consisted of blood. This TCR was recovered from a woman aged 40 to 49 with Graves' ophthalmopathy. The chain is built from TRBV29-1 and TRBJ1-2; 8 bases are shared with TRBD1. DNA for the CDR3: TGCAGCGTCGACGATCCGGGACAGGTGACGAACTATGGCTACACCTTC. This translates into CSVDDPGQVTNYGYTF.